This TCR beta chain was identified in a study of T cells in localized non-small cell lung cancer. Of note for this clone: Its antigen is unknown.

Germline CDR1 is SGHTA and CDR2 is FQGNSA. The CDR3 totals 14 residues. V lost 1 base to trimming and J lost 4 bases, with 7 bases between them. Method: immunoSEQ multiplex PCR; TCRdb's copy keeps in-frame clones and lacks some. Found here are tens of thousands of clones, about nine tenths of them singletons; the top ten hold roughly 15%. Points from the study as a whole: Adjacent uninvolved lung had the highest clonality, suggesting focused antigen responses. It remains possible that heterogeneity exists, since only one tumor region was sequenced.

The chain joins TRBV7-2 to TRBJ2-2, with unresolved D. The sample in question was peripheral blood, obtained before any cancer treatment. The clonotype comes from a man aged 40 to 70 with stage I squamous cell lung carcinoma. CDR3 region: CASSLERITGELFF. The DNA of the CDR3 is TGTGCCAGCAGCTTAGAGAGGATCACCGGGGAGCTGTTTTTT.